These T cell receptor beta chains were read from a single sample in a study of high-grade serous ovarian cancer treatment subgroups. The assay was immunoSEQ multiplex PCR, and TCRdb's table has in-frame clones only and misses some. The data hold tens of thousands of clones, with about 88% observed a single time. Sequencing input: tumor tissue. The receptors derive from a human donor with high-grade serous ovarian cancer. The CDR3 runs from the conserved cysteine through the conserved F or W. The D gene is left open where the match is weak. A clone size is listed for some rows: how often the clone was seen (once, few, many), or a class if it is expanded.

abundance	v_gene	j_gene	d_gene	CDR3nt	CDR3aa
few	TRBV27	TRBJ2-7	.	TGTGCCAGCAGTGCACACAGCGAGAGCTCCTACGAGCAGTACTTC	CASSAHSESSYEQYF
.	TRBV7-9	TRBJ2-3	.	TGTGCCAGCAGCTTAGAGGGTCATACGCAGTATTTT	CASSLEGHTQYF
.	TRBV5-1	TRBJ2-5	.	TGCGCCAGCAGCTTGAAAGGGGAAGAGACCCAGTACTTC	CASSLKGEETQYF
.	TRBV2	TRBJ2-2	.	TGTGCCAGCAGAAAATCTAAAGGAGGGAACACCGGGGAGCTGTTTTTT	CASRKSKGGNTGELFF
.	TRBV19	TRBJ2-5	TRBD1	TGTGCCAGCAAAGGGACAGGAGAGGAGACCCAGTACTTC	CASKGTGEETQYF
.	TRBV19	TRBJ1-4	.	TGTGCCAGTAGTATCTGGCAGAGTAGTGAAAAACTGTTTTTT	CASSIWQSSEKLFF
.	TRBV29-1	TRBJ2-1	TRBD2	TGCAGCGTTGATTATGAAGGGACTAAGGGTTACAATGAGCAGTTCTTC	CSVDYEGTKGYNEQFF
.	TRBV11-2	TRBJ2-3	TRBD2	TGTGCCAGCAGCTCTGGGACTAGCGGGAGGGTTGCAGATACGCAGTATTTT	CASSSGTSGRVADTQYF
.	TRBV5-1	TRBJ2-3	TRBD2	TGCGCCAGCAGCTTAAGTGCGGGAGGGAGCACAGATACGCAGTATTTT	CASSLSAGGSTDTQYF
.	TRBV9	TRBJ1-4	.	TGTGCCAGCAGCGCTGGGACCCTCCGGACTAATGAAAAACTGTTTTTT	CASSAGTLRTNEKLFF
.	TRBV4-1	TRBJ2-7	TRBD2	TGCGCCAGCAGCCAGGGACTAGCGGGAAATCATGGGGGTTACGAGCAGTACTTC	CASSQGLAGNHGGYEQYF
once	TRBV14	TRBJ2-1	.	TGTGCCAGCAGCCCCCGGGGGACAGCCTTCAATGAGCAGTTCTTC	CASSPRGTAFNEQFF
.	TRBV19	TRBJ2-5	TRBD2	TGTGCCAGTAGTCCTAGCGGAGTACCCACCCAAGAGACCCAGTACTTC	CASSPSGVPTQETQYF
.	TRBV5-5	TRBJ2-3	.	TGTGCCAGCAGCTTGGGAGGGAGTCCCAGAGATACGCAGTATTTT	CASSLGGSPRDTQYF
.	TRBV11-2	TRBJ2-1	.	TGTGCCAGCAGCGGGCCGACACGGGACACCTACAATGAGCAGTTCTTC	CASSGPTRDTYNEQFF
once	TRBV25-1	TRBJ2-1	TRBD2	TGTGCCAGCAGTGAGACCGGGACTAGTCATGATGAGCAGTTCTTC	CASSETGTSHDEQFF
.	TRBV7-8	TRBJ2-1	.	TGTGCCAGTCAATCGGGAGAACCGAGCAATGAGCAGTTCTTC	CASQSGEPSNEQFF
.	TRBV5-5	TRBJ2-3	.	TGTGCCAGCACCTCCGATCGGGGAGATACGCAGTATTTT	CASTSDRGDTQYF
.	TRBV19	TRBJ1-1	.	TGTGCCAGCTCCCCTCCCGGGGGGCCGTACACTGAAGCTTTCTTT	CASSPPGGPYTEAFF
.	TRBV28	TRBJ2-3	TRBD2	TGTGCCAGCAGTTCTTTGGGCAAAAGCGGGACCCACACAGATACGCAGTATTTT	CASSSLGKSGTHTDTQYF
.	TRBV21-1	TRBJ2-4	.	TGTGCCAGCAGCAAAGTCCCGGACAGGGAGACCAAAAACATTCAGTACTTC	CASSKVPDRETKNIQYF
.	TRBV28	TRBJ2-7	TRBD2	TGTGCCAGCAGTTCGGGGGGGACTGCCTCGAAGGAGCAGTACTTC	CASSSGGTASKEQYF
once	TRBV18	TRBJ2-5	.	TGTGCCAGCTCACTCCAAGAGACCCAGTACTTC	CASSLQETQYF
few	TRBV6-6	TRBJ2-5	.	TGTGCCAGCAGTTACTCGGGGGACATTGGGACCCAGTACTTC	CASSYSGDIGTQYF
.	TRBV11-2	TRBJ2-3	.	TGTGCCAGCAGCTTAGTGGGCAGGGTAAGTCCAGATACGCAGTATTTT	CASSLVGRVSPDTQYF
.	TRBV2	TRBJ1-1	.	TGTGCCAGCAGGCAAACGGGGGGGGACACTGAAGCTTTCTTT	CASRQTGGDTEAFF